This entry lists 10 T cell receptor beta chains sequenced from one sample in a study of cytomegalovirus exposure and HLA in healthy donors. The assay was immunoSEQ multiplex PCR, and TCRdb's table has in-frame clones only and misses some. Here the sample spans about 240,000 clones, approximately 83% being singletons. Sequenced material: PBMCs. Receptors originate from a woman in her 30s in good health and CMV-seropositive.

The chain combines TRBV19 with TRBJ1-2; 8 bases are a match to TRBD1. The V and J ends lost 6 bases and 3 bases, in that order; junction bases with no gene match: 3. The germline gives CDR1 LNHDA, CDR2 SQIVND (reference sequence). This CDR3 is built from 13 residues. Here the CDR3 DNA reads TGTGCCAGTAGCGGACAGGGTCACTATGGCTACACCTTC. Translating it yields CASSGQGHYGYTF.

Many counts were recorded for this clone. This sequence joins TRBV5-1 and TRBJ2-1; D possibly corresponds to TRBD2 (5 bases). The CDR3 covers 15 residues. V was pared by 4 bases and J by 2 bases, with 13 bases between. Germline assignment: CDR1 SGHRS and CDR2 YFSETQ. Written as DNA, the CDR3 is TGCGCCAGCAGCGTCACGAATAGCGCCTACAATGAGCAGTTCTTC. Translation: CASSVTNSAYNEQFF.

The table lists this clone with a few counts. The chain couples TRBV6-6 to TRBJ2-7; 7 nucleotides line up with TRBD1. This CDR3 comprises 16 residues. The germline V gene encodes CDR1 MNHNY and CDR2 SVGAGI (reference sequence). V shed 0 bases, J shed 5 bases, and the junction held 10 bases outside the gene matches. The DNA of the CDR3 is TGTGCCAGCAGTTACTCTTTCTCGGGACAGTCGAACGAGCAGTACTTC. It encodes CASSYSFSGQSNEQYF.

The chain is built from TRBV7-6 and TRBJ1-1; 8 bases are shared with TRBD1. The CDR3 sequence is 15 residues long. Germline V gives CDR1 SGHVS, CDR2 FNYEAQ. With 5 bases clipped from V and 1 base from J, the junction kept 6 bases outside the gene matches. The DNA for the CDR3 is TGTGCCAGCAGCCGCTCGACAGGGGAGAACACTGAAGCTTTCTTT. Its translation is CASSRSTGENTEAFF.

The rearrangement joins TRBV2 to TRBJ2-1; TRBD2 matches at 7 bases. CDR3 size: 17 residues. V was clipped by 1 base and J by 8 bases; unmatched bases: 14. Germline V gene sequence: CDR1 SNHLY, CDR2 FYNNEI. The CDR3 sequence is CASSEDPGLWEGDEQFF. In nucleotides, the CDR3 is TGTGCCAGCAGTGAAGACCCCGGGCTTTGGGAGGGCGATGAGCAGTTCTTC. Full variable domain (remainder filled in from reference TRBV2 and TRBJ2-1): EPEVTQTPSHQVTQMGQEVILRCVPISNHLYFYWYRQILGQKVEFLVSFYNNEISEKSEIFDDQFSVERPDGSNFTLKIRSTKLEDSAMYFCASSEDPGLWEGDEQFFGPGTRLTVL.

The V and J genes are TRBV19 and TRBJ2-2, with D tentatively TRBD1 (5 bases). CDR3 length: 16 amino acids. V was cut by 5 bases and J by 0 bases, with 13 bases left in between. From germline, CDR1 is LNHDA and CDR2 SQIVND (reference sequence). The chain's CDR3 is CASSFITGANTGELFF. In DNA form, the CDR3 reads TGTGCCAGTAGTTTCATTACAGGTGCGAACACCGGGGAGCTGTTTTTT.

CDR3 nucleotide sequence: TGTGCCAGTTCGACAGGGGTGTACAATCAGCCCCAGCATTTT. Translated, it gives CASSTGVYNQPQHF. The chain is built from TRBV6-1 and TRBJ1-5, with 8 bases aligning to TRBD1. Looked up from germline, CDR1 is MNHNS and CDR2 is SASEGT. V lost 9 bases, J lost 3 bases, and 7 bases stayed unmatched. The CDR3 length is 14 residues.

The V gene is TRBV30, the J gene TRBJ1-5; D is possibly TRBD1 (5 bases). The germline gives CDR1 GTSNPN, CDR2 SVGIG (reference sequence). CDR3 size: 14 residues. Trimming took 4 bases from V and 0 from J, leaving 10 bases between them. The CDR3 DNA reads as TGTGCCTGGAACCAGGGATTTAGCAATCAGCCCCAGCATTTT. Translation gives CAWNQGFSNQPQHF.

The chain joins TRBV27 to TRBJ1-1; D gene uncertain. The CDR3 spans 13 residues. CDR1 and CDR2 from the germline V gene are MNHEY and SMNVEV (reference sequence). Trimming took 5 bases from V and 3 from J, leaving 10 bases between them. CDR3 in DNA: TGTGCCAGCAGTCCTCAACTATACACTGAAGCTTTCTTT. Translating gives CASSPQLYTEAFF.

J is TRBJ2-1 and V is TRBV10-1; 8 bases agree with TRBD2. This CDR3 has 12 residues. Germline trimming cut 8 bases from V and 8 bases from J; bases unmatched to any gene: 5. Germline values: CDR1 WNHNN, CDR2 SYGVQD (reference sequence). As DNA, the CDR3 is TGCGCCAGCGGGAGCGGGAGACATGAGCAGTTCTTC. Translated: CASGSGRHEQFF.